Listed below are T cell receptor beta chains from one sample, sequenced in a study of blood T cell repertoires in COVID-19. Assay used: immunoSEQ multiplex PCR; TCRdb lists only in-frame clones, some missing. The table lists 150,000 to 200,000 clones, around 81% of them singletons. Sequenced sample: peripheral blood. Receptors originate from a woman aged 40 to 49 with COVID-19, enrolled during active disease. Both conserved end residues are part of each CDR3. The D gene is left open where the match is weak. Part of the rows lack a size; the others show once, few, many or a class for expanded clones.

CDR3aa: CASTKSGRAADTQYF
CDR3nt: TGTGCCAGCACCAAAAGCGGGAGGGCCGCAGATACGCAGTATTTT
d_gene: TRBD2
abundance: .
j_gene: TRBJ2-3
v_gene: TRBV6-5

CDR3aa: CASSIVNRDRATQYF
CDR3nt: TGTGCCAGTAGTATAGTGAATAGAGACAGAGCTACGCAGTATTTT
d_gene: .
abundance: .
j_gene: TRBJ2-3
v_gene: TRBV19

CDR3aa: CASGTRGDTQYF
CDR3nt: TGTGCCAGCGGCACCCGTGGAGATACGCAGTATTTT
d_gene: .
abundance: .
j_gene: TRBJ2-3
v_gene: TRBV27

CDR3aa: CAWQGSGNTEAFF
CDR3nt: TGTGCCTGGCAGGGGTCGGGCAACACTGAAGCTTTCTTT
d_gene: .
abundance: .
j_gene: TRBJ1-1
v_gene: TRBV30

CDR3aa: CASSRLAGEEQYF
CDR3nt: TGTGCCAGCAGCCGACTAGCGGGAGAAGAGCAGTACTTC
d_gene: TRBD2
abundance: .
j_gene: TRBJ2-7
v_gene: TRBV3-1/TRBV3-2

CDR3aa: CSASSDQGEQFF
CDR3nt: TGCAGTGCTAGTTCTGACCAGGGTGAGCAGTTCTTC
d_gene: .
abundance: .
j_gene: TRBJ2-1
v_gene: TRBV20-1

CDR3aa: CASSRTGSNEKLFF
CDR3nt: TGTGCCAGCAGTCGGACAGGCAGTAATGAAAAACTGTTTTTT
d_gene: TRBD1
abundance: few
j_gene: TRBJ1-4
v_gene: TRBV28

CDR3aa: CASSLGVGAETQYF
CDR3nt: TGTGCCAGCAGCTTAGGTGTGGGCGCAGAGACCCAGTACTTC
d_gene: .
abundance: .
j_gene: TRBJ2-5
v_gene: TRBV11-2

CDR3aa: CASSLETGGQGYEQYF
CDR3nt: TGTGCCAGCAGCTTGGAAACAGGGGGACAAGGCTACGAGCAGTACTTC
d_gene: TRBD1
abundance: .
j_gene: TRBJ2-7
v_gene: TRBV7-8

CDR3aa: CASSLPTAPLNEQFF
CDR3nt: TGTGCCAGCAGCTTGCCGACAGCGCCCCTCAATGAGCAGTTCTTC
d_gene: .
abundance: .
j_gene: TRBJ2-1
v_gene: TRBV5-5

CDR3aa: CASSPRTGSSYNEQFF
CDR3nt: TGTGCCAGCAGTCCACGGACAGGAAGCTCCTACAATGAGCAGTTCTTC
d_gene: TRBD1
abundance: .
j_gene: TRBJ2-1
v_gene: TRBV28

CDR3aa: CSVNLGNTIYF
CDR3nt: TGCAGCGTTAACTTGGGAAACACCATATATTTT
d_gene: .
abundance: .
j_gene: TRBJ1-3
v_gene: TRBV29-1

CDR3aa: CASRDQGYNEKLFF
CDR3nt: TGTGCCAGCAGAGATCAGGGATATAATGAAAAACTGTTTTTT
d_gene: .
abundance: .
j_gene: TRBJ1-4
v_gene: TRBV6-5

CDR3aa: CASSSIGLAGANEQFF
CDR3nt: TGTGCCAGCAGCTCCATAGGACTAGCGGGAGCGAATGAGCAGTTCTTC
d_gene: TRBD2
abundance: few
j_gene: TRBJ2-1
v_gene: TRBV7-9

CDR3aa: CASRNGLAHNEQFF
CDR3nt: TGTGCCAGCAGAAACGGACTAGCGCACAATGAGCAGTTCTTC
d_gene: TRBD2
abundance: few
j_gene: TRBJ2-1
v_gene: TRBV5-4

CDR3aa: CASSFYLTYNEQFF
CDR3nt: TGTGCCAGCAGTTTTTATTTAACCTACAATGAGCAGTTCTTC
d_gene: .
abundance: .
j_gene: TRBJ2-1
v_gene: TRBV28

CDR3aa: CASSLGRANEQFF
CDR3nt: TGTGCCAGCAGCTTGGGCAGGGCCAATGAGCAGTTCTTC
d_gene: .
abundance: once
j_gene: TRBJ2-1
v_gene: TRBV5-5

CDR3aa: CASRGTGFFNSPLHF
CDR3nt: TGTGCCAGCAGGGGAACAGGGTTCTTTAATTCACCCCTCCACTTT
d_gene: .
abundance: .
j_gene: TRBJ1-6
v_gene: TRBV9

CDR3aa: CASSLDQGGIRRDTQYF
CDR3nt: TGTGCCAGCAGCTTGGATCAGGGGGGCATTCGGCGGGATACGCAGTATTTT
d_gene: .
abundance: .
j_gene: TRBJ2-3
v_gene: TRBV5-6

CDR3aa: CASSQDPGGLGDEQFF
CDR3nt: TGCGCCAGCAGCCAAGATCCGGGGGGGCTGGGGGATGAGCAGTTCTTC
d_gene: TRBD2
abundance: .
j_gene: TRBJ2-1
v_gene: TRBV4-1

CDR3aa: CASSLGGREQYF
CDR3nt: TGTGCCAGCAGCTTAGGGGGGCGCGAGCAGTACTTC
d_gene: .
abundance: medium-sized
j_gene: TRBJ2-7
v_gene: TRBV11-2

CDR3aa: CASSYNRVGTEAFF
CDR3nt: TGTGCCAGCAGTTACAACAGGGTGGGCACTGAAGCTTTCTTT
d_gene: .
abundance: .
j_gene: TRBJ1-1
v_gene: TRBV2

CDR3aa: CSASKPGHPQPLHF
CDR3nt: TGCAGTGCTAGTAAACCGGGACACCCGCAACCCCTCCACTTT
d_gene: .
abundance: .
j_gene: TRBJ1-6
v_gene: TRBV20-1

CDR3aa: CAWSGVYGYTF
CDR3nt: TGTGCCTGGAGCGGTGTGTATGGCTACACCTTC
d_gene: .
abundance: .
j_gene: TRBJ1-2
v_gene: TRBV30

CDR3aa: CASSVTPSSYNEQFF
CDR3nt: TGTGCCAGCAGCGTAACGCCGAGCTCCTACAATGAGCAGTTCTTC
d_gene: .
abundance: .
j_gene: TRBJ2-1
v_gene: TRBV9

CDR3aa: CASSHVQGQYGYTF
CDR3nt: TGTGCCAGCAGCCACGTTCAGGGACAATATGGCTACACCTTC
d_gene: .
abundance: .
j_gene: TRBJ1-2
v_gene: TRBV3-1/TRBV3-2

CDR3aa: CASSELGRGRQFF
CDR3nt: TGTGCCAGCAGTGAATTGGGCAGGGGGCGGCAGTTCTTC
d_gene: TRBD1
abundance: .
j_gene: TRBJ2-1
v_gene: TRBV6-1

CDR3aa: CAWSVDKSNEKLFF
CDR3nt: TGTGCCTGGAGTGTAGACAAATCTAATGAAAAACTGTTTTTT
d_gene: .
abundance: .
j_gene: TRBJ1-4
v_gene: TRBV30

CDR3aa: CASSYTGEVDTQYF
CDR3nt: TGTGCCAGCAGTTATACAGGGGAAGTAGATACGCAGTATTTT
d_gene: TRBD1
abundance: .
j_gene: TRBJ2-3
v_gene: TRBV6-5